The present T cell receptor (beta chain) was sequenced within a study of control samples from healthy donors and cancer patients. Libraries were prepared by immunoSEQ multiplex PCR; TCRdb keeps only in-frame clonotypes and omits some of them. In the table there are 100,000 or so clones, 79% of which are singletons. The CDR3 has 16 amino acids. Germline CDR1 reads KGHSH; CDR2 reads LQKENI. V shed 6 bases, J shed 0 bases, and the junction held 7 bases outside the gene matches. The chain recombines TRBV18 with TRBJ2-1; 8 bases match TRBD1. The sample comprised blood. The TCR comes from a woman under 40 in good health. The CDR3 region is CASSYNRGSSYNEQFF. In DNA, the CDR3 is TGTGCCAGCTCGTACAACAGGGGGAGCTCCTACAATGAGCAGTTCTTC.